Shown below are 20 T cell receptor beta chains from a single sample sequenced in a study of T-cell reconstitution after alpha-beta-depleted transplantation in children. The TCRbeta library incorporated unique molecular identifiers. One entry per CDR3 protein results from TCRdb running MiXCR on the PCR reads. The sample has approximately 210,000 distinct CDR3 sequences, roughly 15% seen once; the top ten hold 13%. The sample in question was PBMCs from the stem cell graft donor, obtained from the stem cell graft. The receptors stem from a human donor who donated a stem cell graft to a child with acute lymphoblastic leukemia.

This clonotype showed up many times. The chain is built from TRBV7-8 and TRBJ2-1, with D hard to call. The CDR3 runs 15 residues. Trimming stripped 1 base from V and 5 bases from J, with 12 bases between. Germline V gives CDR1 SGHVS, CDR2 FQNEAQ. This CDR3 reads CASSLGPGPNNEQFF. CDR3 coding DNA: TGTGCCAGCAGCTTAGGACCTGGACCCAACAATGAGCAGTTCTTC.

This clonotype was counted at least ten times. The rearrangement links TRBV29-1 to TRBJ2-2; D perhaps matches TRBD2 (6 bases). V lost 4 bases and J 1 base, leaving 10 bases between the germline ends. The CDR3 length is 14 residues. Germline V gene sequence: CDR1 SQVTM, CDR2 ANQGSEA. CDR3 DNA: TGCAGCGTTGGAACGGGACTGAACACCGGGGAGCTGTTTTTT. Protein: CSVGTGLNTGELFF.

In its sample, this clonotype was seen many times. The chain is built from TRBV6-2 or TRBV6-3 and TRBJ2-3; 10 nucleotides match TRBD2. The germline gives CDR1 MNHEY, CDR2 SVGEGT. J lost 1 base, V lost 6 bases, and 4 bases had no gene match. The CDR3 has 15 residues. This chain's CDR3 is CASRPSGSRTDTQYF. The CDR3 coding sequence is TGTGCCAGCAGGCCTAGCGGGAGCCGCACAGATACGCAGTATTTT.

This clonotype came up many times. The V and J genes are TRBV24-1 and TRBJ2-1; possibly TRBD2 for D (5 bases). The CDR3 consists of 13 residues. The germline V gene encodes CDR1 KGHDR and CDR2 SFDVKD. Trimming stripped 3 bases from V and 7 bases from J, with 9 bases between. The CDR3 reads CATSDLQRNEQFF. The DNA of the CDR3 is TGTGCCACCAGTGATCTACAGCGGAATGAGCAGTTCTTC.

The V gene is TRBV12-3 or TRBV12-4, the J gene TRBJ2-2; D is possibly TRBD1 (5 bases). Trimming took 6 bases from V and 1 from J, leaving 15 bases between them. CDR3 size: 16 residues. The CDR3 bases are TGTGCCAGCAGGGGGCTATCGGGCATGAACACCGGGGAGCTGTTTTTT. The encoded protein is CASRGLSGMNTGELFF.

This clonotype has ten or more counts. The chain uses TRBV20-1 and TRBJ1-1, with 8 bases aligning to TRBD1. V shed 5 bases and J 3 bases; nucleotides not matched to a gene: 5. Germline V CDR1 and CDR2: DFQATT, SNEGSKA (reference sequence). The CDR3 sequence is 13 residues long. In DNA form, the CDR3 reads TGCAGTGCTGGGCAGGGGGCCTACACTGAAGCTTTCTTT. It is translated as CSAGQGAYTEAFF.

The chain employs TRBV11-2 and TRBJ2-4; maybe TRBD1 (6 bases). Germline V CDR1 and CDR2: SGHAT, FQNNGV. V was pared by 3 bases and J by 12 bases, with 27 bases between. The CDR3 totals 17 residues. CDR3 loop: CASSLDRSRSSQTPQYF. CDR3 coding DNA: TGTGCCAGCAGCTTGGACAGATCCAGATCTAGCCAAACCCCTCAGTACTTC.

The chain uses TRBV5-1 and TRBJ2-5; 9 nucleotides agree with TRBD1. V lost 3 bases, J lost 1 base, and 1 base stayed unmatched. This CDR3 region has 14 residues. Germline V lookup: CDR1 SGHRS, CDR2 YFSETQ. This CDR3 reads CASSWTGAQETQYF. DNA for the CDR3: TGCGCCAGCAGCTGGACAGGGGCCCAAGAGACCCAGTACTTC.

This clonotype was observed a handful of times. The chain combines TRBV20-1 with TRBJ2-7, with TRBD2 matching over 8 bases. Unmatched junction bases numbered 18, after V lost 0 bases and J lost 2 bases. This CDR3 spans 19 amino acids. Germline CDR1 DFQATT, CDR2 SNEGSKA (reference sequence). The CDR3 reads CSARDLRASGSEEPYEQYF. CDR3 DNA sequence: TGCAGTGCTAGAGATCTAAGGGCTAGCGGGTCCGAGGAACCCTACGAGCAGTACTTC.

V is TRBV29-1 and J is TRBJ2-4, with 10 bases that match TRBD2. The V gene's germline CDR1 is SQVTM and CDR2 ANQGSEA. With V trimmed by 2 bases and J by 12 bases, 10 bases remained unmatched. The CDR3 loop spans 14 amino acids. DNA for the CDR3: TGCAGCGTTGAAAGAGCGGGAGGGCCGGACAGTCAGTACTTC. It translates to CSVERAGGPDSQYF. Using reference TRBV29-1 and TRBJ2-4 for the parts outside the CDR3, the full variable domain is SAVISQKPSRDICQRGTSLTIQCQVDSQVTMMFWYRQQPGQSLTLIATANQGSEATYESGFVIDKFPISRPNLTFSTLTVSNMSPEDSSIYLCSVERAGGPDSQYFGAGTRLSVL.

This clonotype was detected only a few times. The chain has TRBV5-5 and TRBJ1-1; 8 nucleotides align to TRBD1. Per the germline V gene, CDR1 is SGHKS and CDR2 is YYEKEE (reference sequence). The CDR3 extends over 14 amino acids. V was pared by 7 bases and J by 3 bases, with 8 bases of the junction left unmatched. The CDR3: CASWTGRAYTEAFF. The CDR3 region has the DNA TGTGCCAGCTGGACAGGGAGGGCTTACACTGAAGCTTTCTTT.

This clonotype appeared many times. The chain couples TRBV5-1 to TRBJ2-4; 9 bases fit TRBD2. The CDR3 consists of 14 residues. The V gene's germline CDR1 is SGHRS and CDR2 YFSETQ. V lost 2 bases, J lost 9 bases, and 6 bases stayed unmatched. The CDR3 DNA reads as TGCGCCAGCAGCTTAGCGGGAGGTTCTGCCATTCAGTACTTC. Translated: CASSLAGGSAIQYF.

There are many counts of this clonotype. This sequence joins TRBV12-3 or TRBV12-4 and TRBJ2-1; 7 positions agree with TRBD1. With V trimmed by 6 bases and J by 7 bases, 3 bases remained unmatched. The CDR3 runs 12 residues. CDR3 coding DNA: TGTGCCAGCAGCCCACAGGGGAATGAGCAGTTCTTC. Translation: CASSPQGNEQFF.

This clonotype appeared a few times. The rearrangement uses TRBV10-3 and TRBJ2-7, with 8 nucleotides matching TRBD2. Germline CDR1 reads ENHRY; CDR2 reads SYGVKD. CDR3 length: 18 residues. V shed 0 bases and J 1 base; nucleotides not matched to a gene: 11. The CDR3 spells CAISESTGGGSGSYEQYF. As DNA, the CDR3 is TGTGCCATCAGTGAGTCAACGGGCGGGGGGAGTGGGTCCTACGAGCAGTACTTC.

This chain joins TRBV7-8 and TRBJ1-1; D not certain. This CDR3 spans 16 amino acids. Trimming left V 1 base short and J 5 bases short, with 17 bases between. CDR1 is SGHVS, CDR2 FQNEAQ, per germline. CDR3 coding DNA: TGTGCCAGCAGCTTAGAAGGGTTCGGAGGGAGGACTGAAGCTTTCTTT. Protein sequence: CASSLEGFGGRTEAFF.

This clonotype was seen repeatedly, ten times or more. The rearrangement uses TRBV12-3 or TRBV12-4 and TRBJ2-7; no clear D. The CDR3 contains 14 residues. V lost 6 bases and J lost 0, with 12 bases in between. In DNA, the CDR3 is TGTGCCAGCAGCCCATGGGCTCGCTCCTACGAGCAGTACTTC. Translation gives CASSPWARSYEQYF.

A few counts support this clonotype. The rearrangement uses TRBV4-1 and TRBJ2-1; 8 bases match TRBD2. The germline V gene encodes CDR1 MGHRA and CDR2 YSYEKL. V was pared by 7 bases and J by 8 bases, with 1 base of the junction left unmatched. This CDR3 has 11 residues. CDR3 protein: CASTGGDEQFF. For the CDR3, the DNA is TGCGCCAGCACCGGGGGGGATGAGCAGTTCTTC.

The table lists this clonotype with many counts. In nucleotides, the CDR3 is TGTGCCAGTAGTACCCCGGGACAGGGAGACAGCAATCAGCCCCAGCATTTT. Its translation: CASSTPGQGDSNQPQHF. The chain combines TRBV19 with TRBJ1-5; 9 bases line up with TRBD1. V was pared by 4 bases and J by 1 base, with 8 bases of the junction left unmatched. CDR3 length: 17 residues. Germline CDR1 reads LNHDA; CDR2 reads SQIVND (reference sequence).

This clonotype came up many times. The genes are TRBV29-1 and TRBJ1-2, with 9 bases lining up with TRBD1. The junction had 8 bases not matched to a gene; V was cut back by 7 bases and J by 8 bases. The CDR3 is made up of 12 amino acids. The germline V gene has CDR1 SQVTM and CDR2 ANQGSEA. The CDR3 sequence: CSGGTGGEGYTF. Written as DNA, the CDR3 is TGCAGCGGGGGCACAGGGGGCGAAGGCTACACCTTC.

V usage is TRBV5-1 and J usage is TRBJ2-3; D is possibly TRBD1 or TRBD2 (5 bases each). V lost 5 bases and J lost 0, with 10 bases in between. CDR3 size: 14 residues. Germline V gene sequence: CDR1 SGHRS, CDR2 YFSETQ. The CDR3 region has the DNA TGCGCCAGCAGATCCGGGACGAGCACAGATACGCAGTATTTT. The encoded protein is CASRSGTSTDTQYF. Supplemented by reference TRBV5-1 and TRBJ2-3, the full variable domain reads KAGVTQTPRYLIKTRGQQVTLSCSPISGHRSVSWYQQTPGQGLQFLFEYFSETQRNKGNFPGRFSGRQFSNSRSEMNVSTLELGDSALYLCASRSGTSTDTQYFGPGTRLTVL.